One and the same sample provided the 11 T cell receptor beta chains below, sequenced in a study of early T cells in non-severe SARS-CoV-2 infection. TCRdb itself ran the 5' RACE reads through MiXCR, one entry per CDR3 protein. The sample contains about 35,000 distinct CDR3 sequences, around 5.1% of which appear only once. The sequencing here drew on whole blood, taken at baseline. These receptors were taken from an adult who was a healthcare worker with PCR-confirmed SARS-CoV-2 infection or an uninfected control (not recorded which).

This chain links TRBV10-3 with TRBJ1-6, with D uncertain. The germline V and J ends were trimmed by 6 bases and 7 bases, with 13 bases remaining between them. The CDR3 totals 14 residues. The germline gives CDR1 ENHRY, CDR2 SYGVKD. The CDR3 region is CAIRGQMGNSPLHF. CDR3 in DNA: TGTGCCATCAGGGGCCAGATGGGGAATTCACCCCTCCACTTT.

This clonotype was counted many times. The gene calls are TRBV20-1 and TRBJ1-5; no clear D. With 6 bases removed from V and 4 bases from J, the gap between germline ends came to 10 bases. The CDR3 has 12 amino acids. CDR1 DFQATT and CDR2 SNEGSKA come from the germline V gene (reference sequence). CDR3 sequence: CSAPIPNQPQHF. DNA for the CDR3: TGCAGTGCACCCATTCCAAATCAGCCCCAGCATTTT.

This chain links TRBV5-4 with TRBJ1-4; D might be TRBD1 (6 bases). The V gene lost 0 bases and the J gene lost 16 bases, with 16 bases spanning the gap. Germline V CDR1 and CDR2: SGHNT, YYREEE (reference sequence). The CDR3 runs to 13 residues. CDR3 region: CASSLGGQPRRFF. Here the CDR3 DNA reads TGTGCCAGCAGCTTGGGAGGACAGCCCAGGAGGTTTTTT.

This clonotype was picked up many times. This chain connects TRBV5-8 to TRBJ2-3; the D gene is possibly TRBD2 (6 bases). CDR1 is SGHTS and CDR2 is YDEGEE in the germline V gene. V lost 0 bases, J lost 2 bases, and 13 bases lay in between. This CDR3 has 16 residues. CDR3 nucleotides: TGTGCCAGCAGCTTGGGGGTGACGGGAGTCACAGATACGCAGTATTTT. Translation: CASSLGVTGVTDTQYF.

This clonotype was observed many times. The DNA of the CDR3 is TGTGCCAGCAGTTTATCCCAGGGCGGTGAAAAGCCCCAGCATTTT. It is translated as CASSLSQGGEKPQHF. The rearrangement joins TRBV12-3 or TRBV12-4 to TRBJ1-5; tentative D call: TRBD1 (5 bases). CDR3 length: 15 residues. Trimming removed 2 bases from V and 8 bases from J, with 16 bases in between.

The table lists this clonotype with many counts. The chain links TRBV7-9 to TRBJ2-1, with a tentative D call TRBD2 (6 bases). The germline V and J ends were trimmed by 5 bases and 8 bases, with 19 bases remaining between them. Germline V gene data show CDR1 as SEHNR and CDR2 as FQNEAQ (reference sequence). The CDR3 extends over 15 amino acids. The DNA for the CDR3 is TGTGCCAGCAGCAGCCCGTGGAGGGAGTCCCATGAGCAGTTCTTC. It encodes CASSSPWRESHEQFF.

This clonotype was picked up many times. J is TRBJ2-1 and V is TRBV2; D not resolved. V was shortened by 5 bases and J by 0 bases, with 8 bases between the two germline ends. This CDR3 has 14 residues. CDR1 and CDR2 from the germline V gene are SNHLY and FYNNEI. CDR3 bases: TGTGCCAGCAGTCGACTTAGCTCCTACAATGAGCAGTTCTTC. This encodes CASSRLSSYNEQFF. The full variable domain, with the rest looked up from reference TRBV2 and TRBJ2-1, is EPEVTQTPSHQVTQMGQEVILRCVPISNHLYFYWYRQILGQKVEFLVSFYNNEISEKSEIFDDQFSVERPDGSNFTLKIRSTKLEDSAMYFCASSRLSSYNEQFFGPGTRLTVL.

This clonotype was detected ten times or more. The rearrangement uses TRBV7-2 and TRBJ2-7; unclear D gene. Germline CDR1 and CDR2: SGHTA and FQGNSA. The CDR3 loop spans 17 amino acids. With 2 bases removed from V and 0 bases from J, the gap between germline ends came to 17 bases. The CDR3 DNA sequence: TGTGCCAGCAGCTTACCCCCGTGGCGCCTAAACTCCTACGAGCAGTACTTC. Protein sequence: CASSLPPWRLNSYEQYF.

This clonotype was seen at least ten times. CDR3 coding DNA: TGTGCCAGCAGCCCCCGACAGGGGGGTAGCACAGATACGCAGTATTTT. Translation gives CASSPRQGGSTDTQYF. This chain joins TRBV7-2 and TRBJ2-3; TRBD1 agrees at 9 bases. Trimming removed 5 bases from V and 0 bases from J; junction bases left unmatched: 6. Germline-derived CDR1 and CDR2 are SGHTA and FQGNSA. This CDR3 is 16 amino acids long.

This clonotype was seen at least ten times. The chain recombines TRBV6-1 with TRBJ2-5; D possibly uses TRBD1 or TRBD2 (5 bases each). The length of the CDR3 is 16 residues. Germline V lookup: CDR1 MNHNS, CDR2 SASEGT. Trimming left V 6 bases short and J 5 bases short, with 22 bases between. This chain's CDR3 is CASRPSKGPDKETQYF. The CDR3, as DNA: TGTGCCAGCAGACCTTCGAAGGGACCGGACAAGGAGACCCAGTACTTC.

This clonotype was detected only a few times. The chain combines TRBV20-1 with TRBJ2-3; 8 bases agree with TRBD2. Germline CDR1 reads DFQATT; CDR2 reads SNEGSKA (reference sequence). The CDR3 runs 15 residues. The ends lost 0 bases at V and 0 bases at J; junction bases unmatched: 2. CDR3 amino acids: CSARERGVSTDTQYF. CDR3 nucleotide sequence: TGCAGTGCTAGAGAGCGGGGGGTTAGCACAGATACGCAGTATTTT.